A selection of T cell receptor beta chains follows, all from one sample in a study of OX40 agonist ivuxolimab in advanced cancers. Using immunoSEQ multiplex PCR, the repertoire was profiled, and TCRdb retains in-frame clones only, with some absent. This repertoire shows approximately 55,000 clones, about nine tenths found once; its top ten account for roughly 16%. Sample: CD4+ or CD8+ T cells sorted from blood, taken in a trial of the OX40 agonist ivuxolimab. These receptors were taken from an adult with an advanced solid tumor such as melanoma, head and neck, liver or kidney cancer. Each CDR3 is given with its conserved first and last residue. A D gene is named only where the DNA matches it firmly. Not every row has a clone size; where given, it reads once, few, many or a size class.

clone size: -; V gene: TRBV7-9; D gene: -; J gene: TRBJ1-4; CDR3 DNA: TGTGCCAGCAGCTTAGAACAGGGCGGCTGGAATGAAAAACTGTTTTTT; CDR3 protein: CASSLEQGGWNEKLFF
clone size: -; V gene: TRBV18; D gene: -; J gene: TRBJ1-5; CDR3 DNA: TGTGCCAGCTCACCCCCGGGACAAGCCAATCAGCCCCAGCATTTT; CDR3 protein: CASSPPGQANQPQHF
clone size: -; V gene: TRBV28; D gene: -; J gene: TRBJ1-5; CDR3 DNA: TGTGCCAGCAGTTCTCTTTTATTATTACAGGGAGATCAGCCCCAGCATTTT; CDR3 protein: CASSSLLLLQGDQPQHF
clone size: -; V gene: TRBV7-2; D gene: -; J gene: TRBJ2-6; CDR3 DNA: TGTGCCAGCAGCTTGACCAGGGTTGTTGGGGCCAACGTCCTGACTTTC; CDR3 protein: CASSLTRVVGANVLTF
clone size: -; V gene: TRBV11-2; D gene: TRBD1; J gene: TRBJ1-2; CDR3 DNA: TGTGCCAGCAGCTTTGACAGGGTCCCTCTCTATGGCTACACCTTC; CDR3 protein: CASSFDRVPLYGYTF
clone size: -; V gene: TRBV21-1; D gene: -; J gene: TRBJ2-1; CDR3 DNA: TGTGCCAGCAGCCGCCGGTGGGACAGGGTGGACAATGAGCAGTTCTTC; CDR3 protein: CASSRRWDRVDNEQFF
clone size: -; V gene: TRBV18; D gene: -; J gene: TRBJ2-7; CDR3 DNA: TGTGCCAGCTCACCACCGGGACGGGACGTCCACGAGCAGTACTTC; CDR3 protein: CASSPPGRDVHEQYF
clone size: -; V gene: TRBV2; D gene: -; J gene: TRBJ2-6; CDR3 DNA: TGTGCCAGCAGTGAACTCGCGGACAGTACTCCCTCTGGGGCCAACGTCCTGACTTTC; CDR3 protein: CASSELADSTPSGANVLTF
clone size: once; V gene: TRBV6-1; D gene: -; J gene: TRBJ1-5; CDR3 DNA: TGTGCCAGCAGTGCCCTGCAGCCCCAGCATTTT; CDR3 protein: CASSALQPQHF
clone size: -; V gene: TRBV28; D gene: TRBD2; J gene: TRBJ2-5; CDR3 DNA: TGTGCCAGCAGTTCACAGACTAGCGGGGGCCGGGAGACCCAGTACTTC; CDR3 protein: CASSSQTSGGRETQYF
clone size: -; V gene: TRBV9; D gene: -; J gene: TRBJ2-2; CDR3 DNA: TGTGCCAGCAGCGTAGACTTTACCGGGGAGCTGTTTTTT; CDR3 protein: CASSVDFTGELFF
clone size: -; V gene: TRBV29-1; D gene: TRBD1; J gene: TRBJ1-1; CDR3 DNA: TGCAGCGCTCCCGGGACAGGGTCCAACACTGAAGCTTTCTTT; CDR3 protein: CSAPGTGSNTEAFF
clone size: -; V gene: TRBV13; D gene: TRBD2; J gene: TRBJ2-3; CDR3 DNA: TGTGCCAGCAGCTTATGGACTAGCGGGAGTGTGGCAGATACGCAGTATTTT; CDR3 protein: CASSLWTSGSVADTQYF
clone size: -; V gene: TRBV7-9; D gene: -; J gene: TRBJ2-3; CDR3 DNA: TGTGCCAGCAGCTTACAAAGGGCGGAGGCCGGAGATACGCAGTATTTT; CDR3 protein: CASSLQRAEAGDTQYF
clone size: -; V gene: TRBV19; D gene: -; J gene: TRBJ1-5; CDR3 DNA: TGTGCCAGTAGTATAGACGGAAGAATTCCCAATCAGCCCCAGCATTTT; CDR3 protein: CASSIDGRIPNQPQHF
clone size: -; V gene: TRBV5-4; D gene: -; J gene: TRBJ2-5; CDR3 DNA: TGTGCCAGCAGCCCCCGTTGTTTCCTGGGGCAGTACTTC; CDR3 protein: CASSPRCFLGQYF
clone size: -; V gene: TRBV7-4; D gene: TRBD1; J gene: TRBJ1-6; CDR3 DNA: TGTGCCAGCACTTTTCATGGACAGGGGGCTTCCTATAATTCACCCCTCCACTTT; CDR3 protein: CASTFHGQGASYNSPLHF
clone size: -; V gene: TRBV7-9; D gene: TRBD1; J gene: TRBJ2-2; CDR3 DNA: TGTGCCAGCAGCTTATATCCGACAGGGGGCGCTTACACCGGGGAGCTGTTTTTT; CDR3 protein: CASSLYPTGGAYTGELFF
clone size: -; V gene: TRBV7-3; D gene: -; J gene: TRBJ1-5; CDR3 DNA: TGTGCCAGCAGACGACAGAACAATCAGCCCCAGCATTTT; CDR3 protein: CASRRQNNQPQHF
clone size: -; V gene: TRBV11-2; D gene: -; J gene: TRBJ1-1; CDR3 DNA: TGTGCCAGCAGCTTATGGGGGCGGGGGAACACTGAAGCTTTCTTT; CDR3 protein: CASSLWGRGNTEAFF
clone size: -; V gene: TRBV7-3; D gene: TRBD2; J gene: TRBJ2-2; CDR3 DNA: TGTGCCAGCAGCTGGACTAGCGGTAACGGGGAGCTGTTTTTT; CDR3 protein: CASSWTSGNGELFF
clone size: once; V gene: TRBV14; D gene: -; J gene: TRBJ2-4; CDR3 DNA: TGTGCCAGCAGCCATATTCCCAAAAACATTCAGTACTTC; CDR3 protein: CASSHIPKNIQYF
clone size: -; V gene: TRBV6-1; D gene: -; J gene: TRBJ1-5; CDR3 DNA: TGTGCCAGCAGCCCGGCGGAGTATCAGCCCCAGCATTTT; CDR3 protein: CASSPAEYQPQHF
clone size: -; V gene: TRBV7-6; D gene: -; J gene: TRBJ2-5; CDR3 DNA: TGTGCCAGCAGCTTAGCAGGTTTATACCAAGAGACCCAGTACTTC; CDR3 protein: CASSLAGLYQETQYF
clone size: -; V gene: TRBV11-3; D gene: -; J gene: TRBJ2-2; CDR3 DNA: TGTGCCAGCAGCCCCACTAGCACCGGGGAGCTGTTTTTT; CDR3 protein: CASSPTSTGELFF
clone size: -; V gene: TRBV5-5; D gene: TRBD2; J gene: TRBJ2-1; CDR3 DNA: TGTGCCAGCAGCGGGGGACTAGCGGGAGATGAGCAGTTCTTC; CDR3 protein: CASSGGLAGDEQFF
clone size: -; V gene: TRBV19; D gene: TRBD2; J gene: TRBJ2-3; CDR3 DNA: TGTGCCAGTAGCTTAGTAGCGGGAGCGGGGACGCAGTATTTT; CDR3 protein: CASSLVAGAGTQYF
clone size: -; V gene: TRBV28; D gene: TRBD1; J gene: TRBJ1-3; CDR3 DNA: TGTGCCATACAGGGGGCTCTCTCTGGAAACACCATATATTTT; CDR3 protein: CAIQGALSGNTIYF